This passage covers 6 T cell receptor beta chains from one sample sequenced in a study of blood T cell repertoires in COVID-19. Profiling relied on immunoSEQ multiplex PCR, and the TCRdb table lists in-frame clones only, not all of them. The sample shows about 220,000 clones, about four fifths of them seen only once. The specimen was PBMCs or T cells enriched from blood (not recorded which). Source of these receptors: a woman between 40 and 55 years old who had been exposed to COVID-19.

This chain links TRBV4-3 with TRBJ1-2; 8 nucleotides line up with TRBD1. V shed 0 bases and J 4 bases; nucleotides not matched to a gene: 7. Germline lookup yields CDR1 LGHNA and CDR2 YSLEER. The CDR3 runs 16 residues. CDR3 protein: CASSQDAGQGTYGYTF. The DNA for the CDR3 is TGCGCCAGCAGCCAAGATGCCGGACAGGGAACCTATGGCTACACCTTC.

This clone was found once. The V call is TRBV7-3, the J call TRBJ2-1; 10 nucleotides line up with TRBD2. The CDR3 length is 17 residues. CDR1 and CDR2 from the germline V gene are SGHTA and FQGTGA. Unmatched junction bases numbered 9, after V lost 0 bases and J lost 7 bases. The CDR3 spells CASSLTGLAASKNEQFF. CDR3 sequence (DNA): TGTGCCAGCAGCTTAACAGGACTAGCGGCCTCTAAGAATGAGCAGTTCTTC.

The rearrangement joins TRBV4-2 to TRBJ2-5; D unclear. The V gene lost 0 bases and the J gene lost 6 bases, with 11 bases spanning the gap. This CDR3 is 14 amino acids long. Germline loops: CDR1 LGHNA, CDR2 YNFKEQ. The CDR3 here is CASSQDTVSQTQYF. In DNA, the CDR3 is TGTGCCAGCAGCCAAGATACGGTCTCGCAGACCCAGTACTTC.

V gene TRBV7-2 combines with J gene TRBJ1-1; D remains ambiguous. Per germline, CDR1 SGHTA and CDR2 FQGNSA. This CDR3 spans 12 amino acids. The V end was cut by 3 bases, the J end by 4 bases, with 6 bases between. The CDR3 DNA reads TGTGCCAGCAGCTTGTGGCCCACTGAAGCTTTCTTT. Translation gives CASSLWPTEAFF.

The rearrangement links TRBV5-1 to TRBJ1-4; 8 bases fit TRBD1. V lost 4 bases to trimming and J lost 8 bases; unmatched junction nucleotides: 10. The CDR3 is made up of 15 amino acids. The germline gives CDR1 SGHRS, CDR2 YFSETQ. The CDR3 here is CASSGEQGGSEKLFF. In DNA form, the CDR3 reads TGCGCCAGCAGCGGAGAACAGGGGGGGAGCGAAAAACTGTTTTTT.

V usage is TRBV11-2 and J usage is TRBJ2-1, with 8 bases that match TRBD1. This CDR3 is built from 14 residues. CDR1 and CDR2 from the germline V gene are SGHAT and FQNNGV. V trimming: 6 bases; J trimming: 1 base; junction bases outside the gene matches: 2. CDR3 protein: CASRRTGSYNEQFF. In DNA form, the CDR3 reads TGTGCCAGCAGGCGGACAGGGTCCTACAATGAGCAGTTCTTC. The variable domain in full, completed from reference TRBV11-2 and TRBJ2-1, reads EAGVAQSPRYKIIEKRQSVAFWCNPISGHATLYWYQQILGQGPKLLIQFQNNGVVDDSQLPKDRFSAERLKGVDSTLKIQPAKLEDSAVYLCASRRTGSYNEQFFGPGTRLTVL.